A selection of T cell receptor beta chains follows, all from one sample in a study of control samples from healthy donors and cancer patients. The repertoire was sequenced with immunoSEQ multiplex PCR; TCRdb's copy has only in-frame clones and lacks some. The sample carries approximately 170,000 clones, roughly 90% recorded once. Input material: blood. The receptor set was obtained from a woman aged 25 to 39 in good health. CDR3s include the opening cysteine and the closing phenylalanine or tryptophan. Each record gives: clone size, D gene, J gene, V gene, CDR3 protein, CDR3 DNA. A D gene is named only where the DNA matches it firmly. Clone size is stated in some rows and not others, as once, few, many or a class when expanded.

. . TRBJ1-3 TRBV19 CASSEGRGNTIYF TGTGCCAGTAGTGAGGGCCGTGGAAACACCATATATTTT
. TRBD1 TRBJ1-4 TRBV5-1 CASRKDRALNEKLFF TGCGCCAGCAGAAAAGACAGGGCCCTTAATGAAAAACTGTTTTTT
. . TRBJ1-2 TRBV4-1 CASSQDGGHFYGYTF TGCGCCAGCAGCCAAGATGGAGGACACTTCTATGGCTACACCTTC
. TRBD2 TRBJ2-3 TRBV4-3 CASSPQASGRDTQYF TGCGCCAGCAGCCCCCAGGCCAGCGGGAGGGATACGCAGTATTTT
once . TRBJ2-1 TRBV28 CASITGASQFF TGTGCCAGCATAACAGGCGCCTCGCAGTTCTTC
. . TRBJ2-1 TRBV27 CASSWKDITYNEQFF TGTGCCAGCAGTTGGAAGGATATAACATACAATGAGCAGTTCTTC
. TRBD1 TRBJ2-1 TRBV9 CASSVAGGTGAYNEQFF TGTGCCAGCAGCGTAGCAGGGGGGACAGGTGCCTACAATGAGCAGTTCTTC
. TRBD2 TRBJ2-7 TRBV14 CASSLNPSGSFDEQYF TGTGCCAGCAGCCTTAATCCTAGCGGGAGTTTCGACGAGCAGTACTTC
. . TRBJ2-7 TRBV6-5 CASSYPGREQYF TGTGCCAGCAGTTACCCGGGACGTGAGCAGTACTTC
. TRBD2 TRBJ2-5 TRBV5-1 CASSPGGGETQYF TGCGCCAGCAGCCCAGGCGGGGGAGAGACCCAGTACTTC
. . TRBJ2-7 TRBV7-9 CASSPPLDANEQYF TGTGCCAGCAGCCCCCCCCTGGACGCGAACGAGCAGTACTTC
. TRBD2 TRBJ2-2 TRBV5-1 CASSPVQGLAGGVLFF TGCGCCAGCAGCCCCGTTCAGGGGCTAGCGGGAGGGGTGCTGTTTTTT
. . TRBJ2-7 TRBV4-1 CASSEEVRGYEQYF TGCGCCAGCAGCGAAGAAGTCAGGGGCTACGAGCAGTACTTC
few TRBD1 TRBJ2-7 TRBV27 CASRGTGSLYEQYF TGTGCCAGCAGGGGGACAGGGTCGCTCTACGAGCAGTACTTC
. . TRBJ1-1 TRBV11-2 CASTGGYPNTEAFF TGTGCCAGCACCGGGGGATATCCCAACACTGAAGCTTTCTTT
. . TRBJ2-1 TRBV9 CASSAGASNEQFF TGTGCCAGCAGCGCGGGTGCTAGCAATGAGCAGTTCTTC
. . TRBJ2-7 TRBV19 CASMGALLDEQYF TGTGCCAGTATGGGGGCCCTCCTGGACGAGCAGTACTTC
. TRBD2 TRBJ2-2 TRBV19 CASRPSGRGAGELFF TGTGCCAGTCGCCCTAGCGGGAGGGGGGCCGGGGAGCTGTTTTTT
. . TRBJ2-5 TRBV14 CASSHSFLRVMGETQYF TGTGCCAGCAGCCATTCGTTCTTAAGGGTGATGGGAGAGACCCAGTACTTC
. . TRBJ1-2 TRBV28 CASSLLGRVGLYGYTF TGTGCCAGCAGTTTACTTGGCAGGGTAGGGCTCTATGGCTACACCTTC
. . TRBJ1-4 TRBV27 CASSLQGNNEKLFF TGTGCCAGCAGTCTCCAGGGGAATAATGAAAAACTGTTTTTT
. TRBD1 TRBJ1-5 TRBV5-4 CASSLQGSGQPQHF TGTGCCAGCAGCTTACAGGGGTCGGGGCAGCCCCAGCATTTT
. . TRBJ2-5 TRBV28 CASSLPGGEQYF TGTGCCAGCAGTTTACCCGGCGGAGAACAGTACTTC
. TRBD2 TRBJ2-5 TRBV6-2/TRBV6-3 CASSYPDSGPGGETQYF TGTGCCAGCAGTTACCCCGACTCCGGACCGGGGGGGGAGACCCAGTACTTC
. . TRBJ1-1 TRBV3-1/TRBV3-2 CASTPGGLWTEAFF TGTGCCAGCACCCCCGGGGGGTTATGGACTGAAGCTTTCTTT
. TRBD2 TRBJ2-3 TRBV19 CASSTGTSYTDTQYF TGTGCCAGTAGTACCGGGACTAGCTATACAGATACGCAGTATTTT
. . TRBJ2-3 TRBV7-8 CASSHPRGTQYF TGTGCCAGCAGCCACCCCAGAGGTACGCAGTATTTT
once TRBD1 TRBJ2-3 TRBV24-1 CATRGRQGAGTDTQYF TGTGCCACCAGAGGACGACAGGGGGCTGGCACAGATACGCAGTATTTT
. . TRBJ1-1 TRBV14 CASSQILGMGNTEAFF TGTGCCAGCAGCCAAATACTTGGGATGGGGAACACTGAAGCTTTCTTT
. . TRBJ1-2 TRBV10-3 CAISEQTASYGYTF TGTGCCATCAGTGAGCAGACAGCCTCCTATGGCTACACCTTC
. . TRBJ2-2 TRBV4-2 CASSQDEGGMDTGELFF TGTGCCAGCAGCCAAGATGAAGGGGGTATGGACACCGGGGAGCTGTTTTTT
. . TRBJ1-4 TRBV28 CASSLLASINEKLFF TGTGCCAGCAGTTTACTAGCTTCAATTAATGAAAAACTGTTTTTT
. . TRBJ2-5 TRBV29-1 CSVCVRMFETQYF TGCAGCGTCTGCGTTCGCATGTTCGAGACCCAGTACTTC
. . TRBJ2-7 TRBV19 CASSIGGGNYEQYF TGTGCCAGTAGTATCGGCGGTGGTAACTACGAGCAGTACTTC
. TRBD1 TRBJ1-2 TRBV19 CASSQGAGGYTF TGTGCCAGTTCACAGGGGGCAGGTGGCTACACCTTC
. . TRBJ1-6 TRBV30 CAWSSDTNNSPLHF TGTGCCTGGAGCTCAGACACCAATAATTCACCCCTCCACTTT
few TRBD1 TRBJ1-5 TRBV29-1 CSVEGGQLPNPQHF TGCAGCGTTGAAGGGGGACAGCTCCCAAACCCCCAGCATTTT
. . TRBJ1-2 TRBV19 CASSFPAGYGYTF TGTGCCAGTAGTTTTCCTGCAGGGTATGGCTACACCTTC
few . TRBJ2-7 TRBV30 CARKNEQYF TGTGCCCGAAAAAACGAGCAGTACTTC
. TRBD2 TRBJ2-3 TRBV9 CASSVAPTSGGTDTQYF TGTGCCAGCAGCGTAGCCCCGACTAGCGGAGGCACAGATACGCAGTATTTT
few . TRBJ1-1 TRBV9 CASSPEVGNTEAFF TGTGCCAGCAGCCCAGAGGTCGGGAACACTGAAGCTTTCTTT
. . TRBJ2-2 TRBV6-6 CASSWDVKSGELFF TGTGCCAGCAGTTGGGACGTAAAATCCGGGGAGCTGTTTTTT
. . TRBJ1-2 TRBV7-9 CASSFTGNYGYTF TGTGCCAGCAGCTTCACAGGGAACTATGGCTACACCTTC
. TRBD2 TRBJ2-1 TRBV28 CASSLSWTSGRGGYNEQFF TGTGCCAGCAGTCTTTCGTGGACTAGCGGGAGGGGGGGCTACAATGAGCAGTTCTTC
once . TRBJ1-2 TRBV5-1 CASSLGGSEHGYTF TGCGCCAGCAGCTTGGGAGGGTCCGAACATGGCTACACCTTC
. . TRBJ2-3 TRBV29-1 CSVDGSLTGSIGTDTQYF TGCAGCGTTGACGGATCACTCACAGGGTCGATAGGTACAGATACGCAGTATTTT